This T cell receptor (beta chain) was captured in a study of CD8 T cells in Susac syndrome. On the study more broadly: Among sequenced Susac syndrome patients, five or six had active disease and roughly eight were in remission.

The study's findings and limits: The study's TCR sequencing and HLA analysis covered a relatively small number of individuals, and the study acknowledged this.

The diagnostic criteria for definite or probable disease, as recently defined, were met by the patients with Susac syndrome. Through negative isolation, CD4+ and CD8+ T cells were obtained, while TEMRA cells were enriched using FACS. Roughly 0.45 to 1 ug RNA was reverse transcribed with random hexamers. TCRdb re-called the immunoSEQ multiplex PCR reads with MiXCR, one entry per CDR3 protein. The table has about 82,000 distinct CDR3 sequences, around 96% seen once; the top ten hold roughly 0.62%. This CDR3 comprises 15 residues. The ends were cut back, 0 bases at V and 7 bases at J, with 10 bases in the middle. In germline, CDR1 is LGHNA, CDR2 YSLEER. As regards this clonotype: Its antigen is currently unknown.

The receptor comes from a human donor with Susac syndrome. This chain links TRBV4-3 with TRBJ1-6, with D maybe TRBD1 (5 bases). The sample taken for sequencing was CD8+ T cells from PBMCs. The chain's CDR3 is CASSQEGTGNSPLHF. The CDR3 DNA sequence: TGCGCCAGCAGCCAAGAGGGGACGGGAAATTCACCCCTCCACTTT.